This T cell receptor (beta chain) appears in the sequencing data of a study of blood T cells in healthy people across ages. In its sample, this clonotype was seen a few times. As yet, its antigen is unknown. The germline V and J ends were trimmed by 7 bases and 2 bases, with 18 bases remaining between them. The CDR3 consists of 15 residues. CDR1 is DFQATT, CDR2 SNEGSKA, per germline (reference sequence). Through a sample-barcoded 5' primer and a J-beta primer mix, a second PCR was run for roughly 6 to 11 cycles. MiXCR was run by TCRdb on the 5' RACE reads, yielding one entry per CDR3 protein. The sample lists roughly 800,000 distinct CDR3 sequences, about 48% seen once, with 40% to 50% in the top ten. Study-wide results and caveats: Relative to aged donors, long-lived donors carried more naive CD4+ cells and displayed higher diversity.

Sequenced: blood. This receptor was taken from a man at least 80 years old in good health. The chain has TRBV20-1 and TRBJ2-1; perhaps TRBD1 as D (5 bases). CDR3: CSVRGTASPYNEQFF. The CDR3 DNA sequence: TGCAGTGTTAGGGGCACGGCGTCGCCCTACAATGAGCAGTTCTTC.